The subject of this entry is one T cell receptor (beta chain). The record originates from a study of blood T cell repertoires in COVID-19. Across the whole study: Spain, Italy and the United States supplied samples that represented acute and convalescent COVID-19.

Original methodology: Estimation of nucleated cell counts was performed using reference gene primer amplification. Produced via immunoSEQ multiplex PCR; TCRdb's table is partial and in-frame only. V, J and clone size were drawn from that table, and D and trimming were deduced from the DNA. The table includes about 350,000 clones, 86% detected once. V shed 4 bases, J shed 1 base, and the junction held 7 bases outside the gene matches. This CDR3 comprises 15 residues. From germline, CDR1 is LGHNA and CDR2 YNFKEQ. Seattle patients were enrolled during active infection and followed longitudinally. J is TRBJ2-7 and V is TRBV4-2; TRBD1 matches 7 bases. The specimen was peripheral blood. This TCR derives from a woman aged 55-75 years with COVID-19, enrolled during active disease. Written as DNA, the CDR3 is TGTGCCAGCAGCCGCGGACAGGATATATCCTACGAGCAGTACTTC. Translating gives CASSRGQDISYEQYF.